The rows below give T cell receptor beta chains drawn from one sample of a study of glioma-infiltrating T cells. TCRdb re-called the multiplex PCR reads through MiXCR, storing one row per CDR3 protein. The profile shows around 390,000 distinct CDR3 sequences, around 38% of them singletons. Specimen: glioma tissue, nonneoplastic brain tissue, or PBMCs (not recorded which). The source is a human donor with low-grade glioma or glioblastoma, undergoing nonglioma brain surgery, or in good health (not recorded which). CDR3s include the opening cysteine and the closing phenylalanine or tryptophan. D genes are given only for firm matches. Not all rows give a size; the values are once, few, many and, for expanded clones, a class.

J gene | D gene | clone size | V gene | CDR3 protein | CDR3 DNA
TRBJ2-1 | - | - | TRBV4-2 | CASSQELEAFEQFF | TGTGCCAGCAGCCAAGAACTAGAGGCGTTTGAGCAGTTCTTC
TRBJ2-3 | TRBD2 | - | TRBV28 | CASSSSLAGYKDTQYF | TGTGCCAGCAGTTCGTCACTAGCGGGATACAAAGATACGCAGTATTTT
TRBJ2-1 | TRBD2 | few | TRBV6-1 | CASSRTSGRAHEQFF | TGTGCCAGCAGTAGAACTAGCGGGAGGGCCCATGAGCAGTTCTTC
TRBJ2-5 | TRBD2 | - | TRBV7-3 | CASSLRLAGGSGTQYF | TGTGCCAGCAGCTTACGACTAGCGGGGGGGTCGGGGACCCAGTACTTC
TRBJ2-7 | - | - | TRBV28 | CASSFAGESYEQYF | TGTGCCAGCAGTTTCGCAGGGGAGTCCTACGAGCAGTACTTC
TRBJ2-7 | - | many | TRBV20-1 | CSATHTGTYEQYF | TGCAGTGCTACCCATACAGGGACCTACGAGCAGTACTTC
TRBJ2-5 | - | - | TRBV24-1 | CATSDRRQEETQYF | TGTGCCACCAGTGATCGCCGACAGGAAGAGACCCAGTACTTC
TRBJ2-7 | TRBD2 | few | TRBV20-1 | CSASPGLASEQYF | TGCAGTGCTAGCCCGGGACTAGCCTCCGAGCAGTACTTC
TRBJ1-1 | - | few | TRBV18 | CASSPPLTEAFF | TGTGCCAGCTCACCACCTTTGACTGAAGCTTTCTTT
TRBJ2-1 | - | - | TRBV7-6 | CASSYNPVDEQFF | TGTGCCAGCAGCTATAACCCCGTCGATGAGCAGTTCTTC
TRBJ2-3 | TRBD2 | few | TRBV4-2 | CASSQDLLAGGTDTQYF | TGTGCCAGCAGCCAAGATTTACTAGCGGGAGGCACAGATACGCAGTATTTT
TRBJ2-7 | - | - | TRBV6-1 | CASTDWEDDNYEQYF | TGTGCCAGCACCGATTGGGAAGACGATAACTACGAGCAGTACTTC
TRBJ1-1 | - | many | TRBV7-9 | CAGDRLENTEAFF | TGTGCCGGAGACCGACTCGAGAACACTGAAGCTTTCTTT
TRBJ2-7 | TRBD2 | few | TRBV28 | CASTQTLAGGIYEQYF | TGTGCCAGCACCCAAACCCTAGCGGGAGGAATCTACGAGCAGTACTTC
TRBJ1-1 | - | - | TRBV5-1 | CASSLVSGVGNTEAFF | TGCGCCAGCAGCTTGGTTTCAGGGGTAGGGAACACTGAAGCTTTCTTT
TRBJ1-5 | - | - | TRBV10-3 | CAISESKGFSNKPQHF | TGTGCCATCAGTGAGTCGAAGGGGTTTAGCAATAAGCCCCAGCATTTT
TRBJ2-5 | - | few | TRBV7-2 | CASSLLGQGQTQYF | TGTGCCAGCAGCTTGCTGGGGCAGGGTCAGACCCAGTACTTC
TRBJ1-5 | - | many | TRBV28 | CASSLPYSNQPQHF | TGTGCCAGCAGTTTGCCTTATAGCAATCAGCCCCAGCATTTT
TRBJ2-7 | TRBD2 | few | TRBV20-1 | CSAQGAGVSSYEQYF | TGCAGTGCTCAAGGGGCGGGGGTTAGCTCCTACGAGCAGTACTTC
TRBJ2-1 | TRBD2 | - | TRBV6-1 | CTSDPSGAYNEQFF | TGTACCAGCGATCCTAGCGGGGCCTACAATGAGCAGTTCTTC
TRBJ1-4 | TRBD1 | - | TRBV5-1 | CASSDGTARIEKLFF | TGCGCCAGCAGCGACGGGACAGCGCGAATCGAAAAACTGTTTTTT
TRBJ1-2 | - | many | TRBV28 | CASSLTRQSPNYGYTF | TGTGCCAGCAGTTTAACCAGACAGAGTCCTAACTATGGCTACACCTTC